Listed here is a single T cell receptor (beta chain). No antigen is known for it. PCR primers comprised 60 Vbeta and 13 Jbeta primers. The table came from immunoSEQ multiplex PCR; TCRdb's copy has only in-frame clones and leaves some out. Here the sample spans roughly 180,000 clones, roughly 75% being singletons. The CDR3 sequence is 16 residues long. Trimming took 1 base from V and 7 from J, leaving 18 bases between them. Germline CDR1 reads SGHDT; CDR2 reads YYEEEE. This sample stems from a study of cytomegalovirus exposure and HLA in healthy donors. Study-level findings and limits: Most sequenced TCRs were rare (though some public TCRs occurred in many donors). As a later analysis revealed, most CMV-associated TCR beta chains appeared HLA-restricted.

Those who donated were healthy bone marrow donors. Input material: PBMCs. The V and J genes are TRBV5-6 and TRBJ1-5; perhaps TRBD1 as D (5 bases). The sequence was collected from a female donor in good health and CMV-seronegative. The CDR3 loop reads CASSLRGLGGWQPQHF. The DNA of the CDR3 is TGTGCCAGCAGCTTGAGGGGATTGGGGGGATGGCAGCCCCAGCATTTT.